This record covers a single T cell receptor beta chain. Original data processing: Estimated nucleated cell counts came from reference gene primer amplification. Repertoires were generated with immunoSEQ multiplex PCR, while TCRdb's copy carries only in-frame clones and drops some. V, J and clone size were drawn from that table, and D and trimming were deduced from the DNA. This sample has more than 90,000 clones, with around three quarters found just once. The V gene end was trimmed by 5 bases and the J gene end by 3 bases; junction bases not matched to a gene: 5. The germline CDR1 and CDR2 sequences are SGHRS and YFSETQ. This CDR3 spans 14 amino acids. The data originate from a study of blood T cell repertoires in COVID-19. Study overall: Samples representing acute and convalescent COVID-19 were sourced from the United States, Italy and Spain. PBMCs, B-cell-depleted T cells, or T cells were the source of the cDNA or gDNA that made up the material.

The source is a man aged 70-80 years with acute or convalescent COVID-19. The chain couples TRBV5-1 to TRBJ2-5, with TRBD1 identical over 9 bases. Sequencing used peripheral blood. Here the CDR3 DNA reads TGCGCCAGCAGATACCGGACAGGGGAAGAGACCCAGTACTTC. As protein: CASRYRTGEETQYF.